Shown below are 21 T cell receptor beta chains from a single sample sequenced in a study of CD8 T cells in Susac syndrome. RNA, at about 0.45 to 1 ug, was reverse transcribed with random hexamers. TCRdb reanalysed the immunoSEQ multiplex PCR reads using MiXCR and keeps one entry per CDR3 protein. The sample records some 300,000 distinct CDR3 sequences, 65% to 90% being singletons. What was sequenced was CD8+ T cells from PBMCs. The receptors originated from a human donor with multiple sclerosis.

The genes are TRBV28 and TRBJ2-5; 8 bases agree with TRBD1. Trimming cost V 1 base and J 1 base; bases outside gene matches: 8. Per the germline V gene, CDR1 is MDHEN and CDR2 is SYDVKM. The CDR3 has 17 amino acids. The chain's CDR3 is CASSLSSQGVVQETQYF. CDR3 nucleotides: TGTGCCAGCAGTTTATCATCACAGGGGGTAGTCCAAGAGACCCAGTACTTC.

This sequence joins TRBV5-4 and TRBJ1-1; perhaps TRBD1 as D (6 bases). V was clipped by 4 bases and J by 0 bases, with 13 bases between them. The V gene's germline CDR1 is SGHNT and CDR2 YYREEE (reference sequence). The CDR3 runs to 15 residues. CDR3 amino acids: CASSPRQDMNTEAFF. CDR3 DNA sequence: TGTGCCAGCAGCCCTAGACAGGACATGAACACTGAAGCTTTCTTT.

The CDR3 nucleotides read TGTGCCAGCAGCAAGACAGCGGGATGCACAGATACGCAGTATTTT. Its translation: CASSKTAGCTDTQYF. The chain employs TRBV21-1 and TRBJ2-3; the D call TRBD2 from the table was never checked on the DNA. TRBV21-1 is a documented pseudogene. The CDR3 contains 15 residues.

V usage is TRBV4-3 and J usage is TRBJ1-1; D unclear. There are 13 residues in the CDR3. V was clipped by 4 bases and J by 1 base, with 7 bases between them. Germline V gene sequence: CDR1 LGHNA, CDR2 YSLEER. For the CDR3, the DNA is TGCGCCAGCAGCCCAGTAACGAACACTGAAGCTTTCTTT. This sequence encodes CASSPVTNTEAFF.

The rearrangement links TRBV3-1 to TRBJ1-1, with no clear D. CDR1 and CDR2 from the germline V gene are LGHDT and YNNKEL (reference sequence). Trimming shortened V by 4 bases and J by 2 bases, and 14 bases separated the two germline ends. There are 15 residues in the CDR3. CDR3 sequence: CASSPTGLANTEAFF. CDR3 nucleotides: TGTGCCAGCAGCCCCACGGGGTTAGCAAACACTGAAGCTTTCTTT.

The V gene is TRBV27, the J gene TRBJ1-1, with D unresolved. Trimming cost V 3 bases and J 4 bases, with 9 bases left between them. Germline V gene lookup returns CDR1 MNHEY and CDR2 SMNVEV (reference sequence). The CDR3 has 13 amino acids. The CDR3 sequence: CASSLSEATEAFF. CDR3 nucleotide sequence: TGTGCCAGCAGTTTGTCAGAGGCCACTGAAGCTTTCTTT.

Remarks on this clonotype: A junction boundary mismatches the germline segment, possibly from a read error. The chain recombines TRBV7-9 with TRBJ2-1; the D gene could be TRBD1 or TRBD2 (5 bases each). Germline V gene sequence: CDR1 SEHNR, CDR2 FQNEAQ (reference sequence). This CDR3 contains 13 residues. The DNA for the CDR3 is TGTGCCAGCATCCCGCCATCCCCTTGGGGGTCGATCTTC. Protein sequence: CASIPPSPWGSIF.

V gene TRBV27 combines with J gene TRBJ1-2; possibly TRBD1 for D (5 bases). Germline V gene lookup returns CDR1 MNHEY and CDR2 SMNVEV (reference sequence). The CDR3 contains 16 residues. V dropped 1 base and J dropped 0 bases, with 12 bases sitting between them. The CDR3 DNA is TGTGCCAGCAGTTTATTTGCAGGGCTTGCTAACTATGGCTACACCTTC. This gives the protein CASSLFAGLANYGYTF.

V is TRBV7-2 and J is TRBJ2-1; 8 bases are a match to TRBD2. The CDR3 has 18 amino acids. V shed 5 bases, J shed 1 base, and the junction held 13 bases outside the gene matches. The germline CDR1 and CDR2 sequences are SGHTA and FQGNSA. The CDR3 is CASSHPLDGRASYNEQFF. The CDR3 DNA is TGTGCCAGCAGCCACCCCCTAGACGGGAGGGCATCCTACAATGAGCAGTTCTTC.

The chain links TRBV24-1 to TRBJ2-1; D not certain. Trimming stripped 3 bases from V and 6 bases from J, with 8 bases between. CDR1 is KGHDR, CDR2 SFDVKD, per germline. This CDR3 has 13 amino acids. CDR3: CATSDLIGNEQFF. CDR3 DNA: TGTGCCACCAGTGATCTGATCGGCAATGAGCAGTTCTTC.

V is TRBV20-1 and J is TRBJ2-7, with 7 bases matching TRBD2. CDR1 and CDR2 from the germline V gene are DFQATT and SNEGSKA (reference sequence). The CDR3 has 14 amino acids. Trimming removed 6 bases from V and 4 bases from J; junction bases left unmatched: 12. The CDR3 sequence is CSAGTTPLPYEQYF. CDR3 sequence (DNA): TGCAGTGCCGGGACTACCCCCTTGCCATACGAGCAGTACTTC.

This clonotype was counted a single time. The chain has TRBV7-9 and TRBJ2-7; no definite D call. Trimming removed 1 base from V and 3 bases from J, with 13 bases in between. This CDR3 spans 15 amino acids. The germline gives CDR1 SEHNR, CDR2 FQNEAQ (reference sequence). CDR3 loop: CASSLDETPYYEQYF. DNA of the CDR3: TGTGCCAGCAGCTTAGACGAGACACCCTACTACGAGCAGTACTTC.

The chain carries TRBV11-2 and TRBJ2-7; 11 bases are a match to TRBD1. The CDR3 is 17 residues long. V was pared by 1 base and J by 3 bases, with 8 bases of the junction left unmatched. The germline CDR1 and CDR2 sequences are SGHAT and FQNNGV. CDR3 bases: TGTGCCAGCAGCTTAGGGACAGGGGGCCACCGAAGCTACGAGCAGTACTTC. Translated: CASSLGTGGHRSYEQYF.

The chain uses TRBV7-9 and TRBJ2-4, with 12 bases matching TRBD1. The CDR3 has 18 residues. Germline V CDR1 and CDR2: SEHNR, FQNEAQ (reference sequence). Trimming took 5 bases from V and 3 from J; bases not matched to a gene: 11. The CDR3 loop is CASSLPPGQGAGKNIQYF. CDR3 nucleotides: TGTGCCAGCAGCCTTCCCCCGGGACAGGGGGCCGGCAAAAACATTCAGTACTTC.

The chain couples TRBV20-1 to TRBJ1-3; D unclear. V dropped 2 bases and J dropped 2 bases, with 10 bases sitting between them. Looked up from germline, CDR1 is DFQATT and CDR2 is SNEGSKA (reference sequence). This CDR3 contains 14 residues. CDR3 amino acids: CSARPREPGNTIYF. The CDR3 bases are TGCAGTGCTAGACCTAGGGAACCTGGAAACACCATATATTTT.

The chain links TRBV5-6 to TRBJ1-5; TRBD1 matches at 9 bases. V lost 2 bases to trimming and J lost 6 bases; unmatched junction nucleotides: 6. Germline V lookup: CDR1 SGHDT, CDR2 YYEEEE. This CDR3 has 15 amino acids. CDR3: CASSLQGAGGQPQHF. The CDR3 DNA follows: TGTGCCAGCAGCTTACAGGGGGCCGGGGGTCAGCCCCAGCATTTT. The variable domain in full, with the rest retrieved from reference TRBV5-6 and TRBJ1-5, is DAGVTQSPTHLIKTRGQQVTLRCSPKSGHDTVSWYQQALGQGPQFIFQYYEEEERQRGNFPDRFSGHQFPNYSSELNVNALLLGDSALYLCASSLQGAGGQPQHFGDGTRLSIL.

The count of this clonotype is one. The chain links TRBV30 to TRBJ2-7; maybe TRBD2 (6 bases). V lost 3 bases and J lost 5, with 17 bases in between. The CDR3 is 14 residues long. Germline V lookup: CDR1 GTSNPN, CDR2 SVGIG (reference sequence). CDR3 residues: CAWSAGRGFHEQYF. The CDR3 region has the DNA TGTGCCTGGAGCGCCGGTCGGGGGTTCCACGAGCAGTACTTC.

V and J are TRBV15 and TRBJ2-5; 7 bases map to TRBD2. The length of the CDR3 is 14 residues. Per germline, CDR1 LNHNV and CDR2 YYDKDF (reference sequence). Unmatched junction bases numbered 8, after V lost 5 bases and J lost 5 bases. CDR3 nucleotide sequence: TGTGCCACCAGCGAGGGACTAAGTGAGGAGACCCAGTACTTC. Amino acids: CATSEGLSEETQYF. Based on the CDR3 plus reference TRBV15 and TRBJ2-5, the full variable domain is DAMVIQNPRYQVTQFGKPVTLSCSQTLNHNVMYWYQQKSSQAPKLLFHYYDKDFNNEADTPDNFQSRRPNTSFCFLDIRSPGLGDTAMYLCATSEGLSEETQYFGPGTRLLVL.

With regard to this clonotype: An end of the junction does not agree with germline; a read error may underlie this. The chain employs TRBV7-9 and TRBJ2-7; D remains ambiguous. The germline V gene encodes CDR1 SEHNR and CDR2 FQNEAQ (reference sequence). The CDR3 is 15 residues long. The CDR3: CASSHITTKNYEQCF. Written as DNA, the CDR3 is TGTGCCAGCAGCCATATAACGACCAAGAACTACGAGCAGTGCTTC.

The chain couples TRBV20-1 to TRBJ2-7; tentative D call: TRBD2 (6 bases). Trimming took 2 bases from V and 3 from J, leaving 17 bases between them. Germline V gene data show CDR1 as DFQATT and CDR2 as SNEGSKA (reference sequence). The length of the CDR3 is 15 residues. The CDR3 loop is CSARSVGLGGYEQYF. The CDR3 DNA reads TGCAGTGCTAGATCCGTCGGGTTGGGGGGCTACGAGCAGTACTTC.

This clonotype occurred once. The gene calls are TRBV7-9 and TRBJ1-2, with D perhaps matching TRBD1 (6 bases). V was trimmed by 1 base and J by 4 bases, leaving 16 bases between them. The CDR3 has 16 amino acids. CDR1 is SEHNR and CDR2 is FQNEAQ in the germline V gene (reference sequence). The CDR3 region is CASSLVGGSAGYGYTF. The DNA for the CDR3 is TGTGCCAGCAGCTTAGTTGGGGGCTCGGCGGGCTATGGCTACACCTTC.